This T cell receptor (beta chain) was sequenced during a study of blood T cell repertoires in COVID-19. Study as a whole: Spain, Italy and the United States supplied samples that represented acute and convalescent COVID-19. The analysed material was cDNA or gDNA that came from T cells, B-cell-depleted T cells, or PBMCs.

Only in-frame clones appear in the TCRdb table, and some are missing; sequencing was by immunoSEQ multiplex PCR. The sample lists about 280,000 clones; 65% to 90% were seen once. Losses at the gene ends were 4 bases for V and 2 bases for J; bases not matched to a gene: 13. Germline values: CDR1 SGHRS, CDR2 YFSETQ. The CDR3 is 19 amino acids. This receptor was taken from a human donor in a cohort sampled during active COVID-19. This rearrangement joins TRBV5-1 to TRBJ2-1, with 12 nucleotides matching TRBD2. Sequenced sample: peripheral blood. Here the CDR3 reads CASSRRDTRTSGTYNEQFF. The CDR3, as DNA: TGCGCCAGCAGCCGCCGGGACACCCGGACTAGCGGGACCTACAATGAGCAGTTCTTC. Full variable domain (rest looked up from reference TRBV5-1 and TRBJ2-1): KAGVTQTPRYLIKTRGQQVTLSCSPISGHRSVSWYQQTPGQGLQFLFEYFSETQRNKGNFPGRFSGRQFSNSRSEMNVSTLELGDSALYLCASSRRDTRTSGTYNEQFFGPGTRLTVL.